These T cell receptor beta chains were read from a single sample in a study of blood T cell repertoires in COVID-19. The method was immunoSEQ multiplex PCR; TCRdb's version includes in-frame clones alone and lacks a portion of them. The table lists 200,000 to 250,000 clones, 84% of them singletons. The sequenced material came from peripheral blood. The receptors originated from a woman aged 55-70 years who had recovered from COVID-19. The conserved cysteine and the conserved F or W are not part of the CDR3 here. The size entry is marked missing in some rows and otherwise reads once, few, many or a size class.

clone_size | v_call | cdr3_aa
NA | TRBV19 | ASTPGSGAATEAF
NA | TRBV18 | ASSPQETYNEQF
NA | TRBV7-9 | ASSSYRGRTGTEAF
NA | TRBV3-1/TRBV3-2 | ASSQQRTYNEQF
NA | TRBV11-2 | ASSLVQQGGNEQF
few | TRBV9 | ASSVTSGGSRGTGELF
NA | TRBV30 | AWEKQGVGDTQY
NA | TRBV2 | ASSRQGLYQPQH
NA | TRBV7-3 | ASSLIPSGLTGELF
NA | TRBV5-1 | ASRDRGLSGGYT
NA | TRBV7-6 | ASSPRDRPSLWGYT
NA | TRBV5-4 | ASSLWGGRAGELF
NA | TRBV9 | ASSESGGRGNEQF
NA | TRBV27 | ASSPYRDQETQY
NA | TRBV14 | ASSRAPRDEQY
NA | TRBV19 | ASRKGSGGDHEQF
once | TRBV5-4 | ASSLDPDLLSYEQY